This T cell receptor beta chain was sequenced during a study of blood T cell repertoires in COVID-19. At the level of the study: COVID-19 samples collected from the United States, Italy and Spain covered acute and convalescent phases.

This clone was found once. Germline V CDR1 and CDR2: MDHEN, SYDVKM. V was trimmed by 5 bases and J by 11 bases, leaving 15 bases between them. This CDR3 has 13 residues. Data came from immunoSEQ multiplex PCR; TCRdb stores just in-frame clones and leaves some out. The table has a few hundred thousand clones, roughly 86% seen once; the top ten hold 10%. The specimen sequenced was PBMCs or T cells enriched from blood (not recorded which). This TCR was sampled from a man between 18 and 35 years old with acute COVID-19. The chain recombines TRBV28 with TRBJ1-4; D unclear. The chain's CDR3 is CASSVTPWAKLFF. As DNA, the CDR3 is TGTGCCAGCAGTGTCACGCCCTGGGCCAAACTGTTTTTT.